Reported below is one T cell receptor (beta chain). As processed by the authors: Reference gene primer amplification gave nucleated cell count estimates. Method: immunoSEQ multiplex PCR; TCRdb's copy keeps in-frame clones and lacks some. That table gives V, J and clone size, and the DNA gave D and trimming. The sample has roughly 57,000 clones; about 76% are singletons. V lost 5 bases to trimming and J lost 6 bases; unmatched junction nucleotides: 5. CDR3 length: 14 residues. Per the germline V gene, CDR1 is MNHEY and CDR2 is SMNVEV (reference sequence). The data are from a study of blood T cell repertoires in COVID-19. Study-level information: Donors in the United States, Italy and Spain gave samples during acute or convalescent COVID-19. PBMCs, B-cell-depleted T cells, or T cells provided the cDNA or gDNA that made up the material.

The chain is built from TRBV27 and TRBJ1-5; 9 bases line up with TRBD1. The sample taken for sequencing was peripheral blood. The clonotype originates from a man between 65 and 85 years old with active or convalescent COVID-19. DNA of the CDR3: TGTGCCAGCAGTCTTCGGACAGGGGTTCAGCCCCAGCATTTT. This codes for CASSLRTGVQPQHF.